This T cell receptor beta chain was recovered during a study of HIV-infected children after antiretroviral therapy interruption. The overall study: Median age was about 10 years (interruption) and 8 years (continuous).

The CDR3 totals 13 residues. Trimming took 6 bases from V and 2 from J, leaving 11 bases between them. A 3' RACE protocol on RNA, with unique molecular identifiers, produced the TCR library. TCRdb reanalysed the 3' RACE reads using MiXCR and keeps one entry per CDR3 protein. The sample lists some 40,000 distinct CDR3 sequences; over 6.5% were seen once. Treatment reported: PENTA 11 planned treatment interruption arm or continuous ART arm. Findings and caveats of the study: Naive CD4+ sequences overlapped less between time points once interruption began. The Gini coefficient of naive CD4+ repertoires rose, returning to baseline by 3 years.

On this clonotype itself: What it recognizes is unknown.

This rearrangement joins TRBV23-1 to TRBJ2-7, with D perhaps matching TRBD1 or TRBD2 (5 bases each). TRBV23-1 is an ORF, with its function uncertain. The input for sequencing was CD45RA+ CD4+ T cells from PBMCs, pooled from several time points, taken from a donor given antiretroviral therapy, either interrupted or continuous. Subset specified: naive CD4+ CD45RA+ CD45RO- T cells. The clonotype comes from a pool of human donors with HIV. CDR3 DNA: TGCGCCAGCAGCCGGGACGGACCCTACGAGCAGTACTTC. It codes for CASSRDGPYEQYF.